The TCR beta chain under discussion was sequenced for a study of cytomegalovirus exposure and HLA in healthy donors. Study information: Approximately 85 million unique TCRs from HLA-typed donors were held in an early data release.

Per the germline V gene, CDR1 is MDHEN and CDR2 is SYDVKM. V was clipped by 8 bases and J by 6 bases; unmatched bases: 4. The CDR3 extends over 12 amino acids. Study-level results: A highly shared variant cluster was judged a likely technical artifact. Associated with HLA alleles at 0.05 false discovery rate in a later analysis were 16,951 TCR beta sequences. A later analysis showed that HLA-associated TCR beta chains had undergone more clonal expansion than equally common others.

As concerns this clone: Its antigen is unknown.

The primer mix had 60 Vbeta and 13 Jbeta primers. Generated by immunoSEQ multiplex PCR, the TCRdb table keeps only in-frame clones and is missing some. Altogether around 110,000 clones are present, around 86% being singletons, with the ten largest covering under 2.5%. Sequenced sample: PBMCs. This chain joins TRBV28 and TRBJ1-2; 9 bases are shared with TRBD1. The receptor was isolated from a man aged 25-45 years in good health and CMV-seronegative. The CDR3 loop is CASVTGGHGYTF. The DNA for the CDR3 is TGTGCCAGCGTAACAGGGGGCCATGGCTACACCTTC.